These T cell receptor beta chains were read from a single sample in a study of Graves' ophthalmopathy and Graves' hyperthyroidism. In TCRdb, the multiplex PCR reads were re-called with MiXCR into one record per CDR3 protein. Of 650,000 to 900,000 distinct CDR3 sequences listed, 40% were seen once; the top ten hold roughly 46%. The material sequenced was peripheral blood. These TCRs come from an adult man with Graves' ophthalmopathy. Both conserved end residues are part of each CDR3. The order of the fields is D gene, V gene, clone size, J gene, CDR3 DNA, CDR3 protein. D genes are given only for firm matches. A clone size is listed for some rows: how often the clone was seen (once, few, many), or a class if it is expanded.

D gene: NA; V gene: TRBV9; clone size: NA; J gene: TRBJ1-6; CDR3 DNA: TGTGCCAGCAGCCCAGGAAGCCTCTCCTATAATTCACCCCTCCACTTT; CDR3 protein: CASSPGSLSYNSPLHF
D gene: NA; V gene: TRBV7-6; clone size: NA; J gene: TRBJ2-2; CDR3 DNA: TGTGCCAGCAGCTTAAGGGACACCCAGTTGAACACCGGGGAGCTGTTTTTT; CDR3 protein: CASSLRDTQLNTGELFF
D gene: TRBD1; V gene: TRBV7-9; clone size: NA; J gene: TRBJ2-6; CDR3 DNA: TGTGCCAGCAGCTCGACATGGACAGGGGAGAGCTCTGGGGCCAACGTCCTGACTTTC; CDR3 protein: CASSSTWTGESSGANVLTF
D gene: NA; V gene: TRBV2; clone size: NA; J gene: TRBJ1-6; CDR3 DNA: TGTGCCAGCAGTACCCGGGACGGTAGTTGGAGCTCCTATAATTCACCCCTCCACTTT; CDR3 protein: CASSTRDGSWSSYNSPLHF
D gene: TRBD1; V gene: TRBV20-1; clone size: NA; J gene: TRBJ2-2; CDR3 DNA: TGCAGTGCTCCAGGGACAGGGGGAGTCGGGGAGCTGTTTTTT; CDR3 protein: CSAPGTGGVGELFF
D gene: NA; V gene: TRBV29-1; clone size: NA; J gene: TRBJ2-7; CDR3 DNA: TGCAGCGTGGACATCCTCACGGGAGAAAGGCAGTACTTC; CDR3 protein: CSVDILTGERQYF
D gene: NA; V gene: TRBV7-3; clone size: few; J gene: TRBJ1-1; CDR3 DNA: TGTGCCAGCAGCTTAAATGGGTGGACTGAAGCTTTCTTT; CDR3 protein: CASSLNGWTEAFF
D gene: NA; V gene: TRBV7-9; clone size: few; J gene: TRBJ1-6; CDR3 DNA: TGTGCCAGCAGCTTTGCCAGCGTGGGTTCACCCCTCCACTTT; CDR3 protein: CASSFASVGSPLHF
D gene: NA; V gene: TRBV6-5; clone size: NA; J gene: TRBJ2-5; CDR3 DNA: TGTGCCAGCAGTTACGCACCAGGACATCCTAAGGCGGAGACCCAGTACTTC; CDR3 protein: CASSYAPGHPKAETQYF
D gene: TRBD1; V gene: TRBV20-1; clone size: NA; J gene: TRBJ1-5; CDR3 DNA: TGCAGTGCTAGGCACTCGACAGGGTCTAACAATCAGCCCCAGCATTTT; CDR3 protein: CSARHSTGSNNQPQHF
D gene: NA; V gene: TRBV24-1; clone size: many; J gene: TRBJ1-3; CDR3 DNA: TGTGCCACCAGTGATTCCTCAGACGCGGACACCATATATTTT; CDR3 protein: CATSDSSDADTIYF
D gene: NA; V gene: TRBV29-1; clone size: few; J gene: TRBJ1-3; CDR3 DNA: TGCAGCGTTGCCGTCCCGGGGGGTGTCTCTGGAAACACCATATATTTT; CDR3 protein: CSVAVPGGVSGNTIYF
D gene: NA; V gene: TRBV20-1; clone size: NA; J gene: TRBJ2-3; CDR3 DNA: TGCAGTGCTACACGAGACAGCCAAACAGATACGCAGTATTTT; CDR3 protein: CSATRDSQTDTQYF
D gene: NA; V gene: TRBV19; clone size: few; J gene: TRBJ1-1; CDR3 DNA: TGTGCCAGTAGTATAGATCGGGGGGGCATGAACACTGAAGCTTTCTTT; CDR3 protein: CASSIDRGGMNTEAFF
D gene: NA; V gene: TRBV24-1; clone size: NA; J gene: TRBJ1-5; CDR3 DNA: TGTGCCAGCGCACCCAATAGCAATCAGCCCCAGCATTTT; CDR3 protein: CASAPNSNQPQHF
D gene: NA; V gene: TRBV5-5; clone size: NA; J gene: TRBJ2-7; CDR3 DNA: TGTGCCAGCAGCGCGGAGATAGTCAATACCTACGAGCAGTACTTC; CDR3 protein: CASSAEIVNTYEQYF
D gene: TRBD2; V gene: TRBV9; clone size: NA; J gene: TRBJ2-5; CDR3 DNA: TGTGCCAGCAGCGCCGGGACTAGCGGGAGGGCCTGGGAGACCCAGTACTTC; CDR3 protein: CASSAGTSGRAWETQYF
D gene: NA; V gene: TRBV15; clone size: once; J gene: TRBJ2-2; CDR3 DNA: TGTGCCACCAGCAGAGGGGGAGACGGGGAGCTGTTTTTT; CDR3 protein: CATSRGGDGELFF
D gene: NA; V gene: TRBV7-8; clone size: few; J gene: TRBJ2-5; CDR3 DNA: TGTGCCAGCAGCCACAGATTCGCAAAGACCCAGTACTTC; CDR3 protein: CASSHRFAKTQYF
D gene: NA; V gene: TRBV7-8; clone size: NA; J gene: TRBJ2-7; CDR3 DNA: TGTGTCAGCAGCTTAGTGGGGGGTGTAGAAACCTACGAGCAGTACTTC; CDR3 protein: CVSSLVGGVETYEQYF
D gene: NA; V gene: TRBV10-1; clone size: NA; J gene: TRBJ1-1; CDR3 DNA: TGCGCCAGCAGAGAAGATCAGAACACTGAAGCTTTCTTT; CDR3 protein: CASREDQNTEAFF
D gene: NA; V gene: TRBV6-6; clone size: NA; J gene: TRBJ2-7; CDR3 DNA: TGTGCCAGCAGTGACAGAAGCGCATACGAGCAGTACTTC; CDR3 protein: CASSDRSAYEQYF
D gene: NA; V gene: TRBV20-1; clone size: few; J gene: TRBJ1-1; CDR3 DNA: TGCAGTGCTAGGTTTGTCGCAGGTTCTTCGGGAACTGAAGCTTTCTTT; CDR3 protein: CSARFVAGSSGTEAFF
D gene: TRBD1; V gene: TRBV29-1; clone size: NA; J gene: TRBJ2-7; CDR3 DNA: TGCAGCGCCAAAGCCCCGGGACAGTTCAACGAGCAGTACTTC; CDR3 protein: CSAKAPGQFNEQYF
D gene: NA; V gene: TRBV20-1; clone size: few; J gene: TRBJ1-2; CDR3 DNA: TGCAGTGCTAGAGATCAGAAGGTAACCTATGGCTACACCTTC; CDR3 protein: CSARDQKVTYGYTF
D gene: NA; V gene: TRBV20-1; clone size: NA; J gene: TRBJ2-7; CDR3 DNA: TGCAGTGCTAGAGGGGCGGGGGAGCAGTACTTC; CDR3 protein: CSARGAGEQYF
D gene: NA; V gene: TRBV11-2; clone size: NA; J gene: TRBJ1-4; CDR3 DNA: TGTGCCAGCAGGCCGAATGGAAATGAAAAACTGTTTTTT; CDR3 protein: CASRPNGNEKLFF
D gene: TRBD2; V gene: TRBV10-3; clone size: NA; J gene: TRBJ2-2; CDR3 DNA: TGTGCCATCAGTTCAATCCCGGGTACTAGCGGGAACACCGGGGAGCTGTTTTTT; CDR3 protein: CAISSIPGTSGNTGELFF
D gene: TRBD1; V gene: TRBV5-1; clone size: NA; J gene: TRBJ1-1; CDR3 DNA: TGCGCCAGCAGCTCTGACAGGGTGGGGGTCACTGAAGCTTTCTTT; CDR3 protein: CASSSDRVGVTEAFF
D gene: NA; V gene: TRBV10-3; clone size: NA; J gene: TRBJ1-2; CDR3 DNA: TGTGCCAGCAGCCGAAGGGGTGGGGAGAGGACTAATAACTATGGCTACACCTTC; CDR3 protein: CASSRRGGERTNNYGYTF
D gene: NA; V gene: TRBV7-9; clone size: NA; J gene: TRBJ2-1; CDR3 DNA: TGTGCCAGCAGCTCGTCCGGGATGGTGCAGTTCTTC; CDR3 protein: CASSSSGMVQFF
D gene: TRBD1; V gene: TRBV12-3/TRBV12-4; clone size: NA; J gene: TRBJ2-7; CDR3 DNA: TGTGCCAGCAGTCTAAGGCGGACAGGGCCCTACGAGCAGTACTTC; CDR3 protein: CASSLRRTGPYEQYF
D gene: TRBD1; V gene: TRBV29-1; clone size: NA; J gene: TRBJ1-1; CDR3 DNA: TGCAGCGTCGGACCGGGACAGGGAGGTGAAGCTTTCTTT; CDR3 protein: CSVGPGQGGEAFF
D gene: NA; V gene: TRBV4-1; clone size: few; J gene: TRBJ1-3; CDR3 DNA: TGCGCCAGCAGCCAATTTTGGCCCGGGGACACCATATATTTT; CDR3 protein: CASSQFWPGDTIYF
D gene: TRBD2; V gene: TRBV9; clone size: NA; J gene: TRBJ2-7; CDR3 DNA: TGTGCCAGCAGCGAAGGAGCGGGGCTCGCCTACGAGCAGTACTTC; CDR3 protein: CASSEGAGLAYEQYF
D gene: NA; V gene: TRBV20-1; clone size: NA; J gene: TRBJ1-1; CDR3 DNA: TGCAGTGCTAGAGTATGGGACACTGAAGCTTTCTTT; CDR3 protein: CSARVWDTEAFF
D gene: NA; V gene: TRBV19; clone size: few; J gene: TRBJ2-2; CDR3 DNA: TGTGCCAGTACAGGCAGGGGTTACACCGGGGAGCTGTTTTTT; CDR3 protein: CASTGRGYTGELFF
D gene: TRBD1; V gene: TRBV19; clone size: many; J gene: TRBJ1-1; CDR3 DNA: TGTGCCAGTAGTGAAGAGACAGGGTGGACTGAAGCTTTCTTT; CDR3 protein: CASSEETGWTEAFF
D gene: NA; V gene: TRBV10-3; clone size: NA; J gene: TRBJ2-5; CDR3 DNA: TGTGCCATCAGTGAGTCCCCGGCCAACCAAGAGACCCAGTACTTC; CDR3 protein: CAISESPANQETQYF
D gene: TRBD2; V gene: TRBV5-4; clone size: NA; J gene: TRBJ2-5; CDR3 DNA: TGTGCCAGCAGCTTGGAGGCTAGCGGGAGGGAGACCCAGTACTTC; CDR3 protein: CASSLEASGRETQYF
D gene: NA; V gene: TRBV7-9; clone size: many; J gene: TRBJ1-2; CDR3 DNA: TGTGCCAGCAGCTTACCCTCGGGGAGTGGCTACACCTTC; CDR3 protein: CASSLPSGSGYTF
D gene: TRBD2; V gene: TRBV24-1; clone size: NA; J gene: TRBJ2-7; CDR3 DNA: TGTGCCAGCAGTGACCCCACTAGCGGGAGGGCCCTTGACGAGCAGTACTTC; CDR3 protein: CASSDPTSGRALDEQYF